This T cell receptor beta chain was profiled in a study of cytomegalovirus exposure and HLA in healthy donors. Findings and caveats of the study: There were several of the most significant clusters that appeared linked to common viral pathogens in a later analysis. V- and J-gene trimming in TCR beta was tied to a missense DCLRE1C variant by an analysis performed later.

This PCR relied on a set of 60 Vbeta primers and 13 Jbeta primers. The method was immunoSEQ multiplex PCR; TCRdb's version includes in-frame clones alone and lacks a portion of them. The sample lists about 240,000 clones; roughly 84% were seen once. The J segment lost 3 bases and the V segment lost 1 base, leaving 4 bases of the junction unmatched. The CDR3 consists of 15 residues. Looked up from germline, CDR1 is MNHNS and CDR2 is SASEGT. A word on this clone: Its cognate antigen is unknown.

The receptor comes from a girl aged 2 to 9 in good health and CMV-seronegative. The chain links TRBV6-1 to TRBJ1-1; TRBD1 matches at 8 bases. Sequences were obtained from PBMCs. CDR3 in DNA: TGTGCCAGCAGTGAAGGCAGGGGGCGATACACTGAAGCTTTCTTT. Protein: CASSEGRGRYTEAFF.